The 21 T cell receptor beta chains below were found in one sample sequenced in a study of blood T cells in healthy people across ages. Primed by a sample-barcoded 5' primer and a J-beta primer mix, a second PCR proceeded for about 7 to 11 cycles. TCRdb processed the 5' RACE reads anew with MiXCR; each CDR3 protein has one entry. The data contain 710,000 or so distinct CDR3 sequences, 22% of them singletons. Sequencing was performed on blood. The receptors were gathered from a man in his 70s in good health.

The chain links TRBV7-2 to TRBJ2-5; D gene unclear. The CDR3 is 14 residues long. CDR1 is SGHTA, CDR2 FQGNSA, per germline. Trimming left V 2 bases short and J 2 bases short, with 9 bases between. In DNA, the CDR3 is TGTGCCAGCAGCTTACGGAGTTCTCAAGAGACCCAGTACTTC. Translating gives CASSLRSSQETQYF.

Points on this clonotype: Because the CDR3 is missing its conserved closing phenylalanine or tryptophan, this is likely a read error. The DNA is left out, because the CDR3 cannot be placed on it with certainty; the CDR3 is given as TCRdb lists it. CDR3 in amino acids: CAISESLGQGGDERFL. The rearrangement links TRBV10-3 to TRBJ2-5; whether TRBD1, the table's D call, matches the DNA was not checked. Germline CDR1 reads ENHRY; CDR2 reads SYGVKD. The CDR3 spans 16 amino acids, including both terminal residues.

The chain carries TRBV5-8 and TRBJ2-7; D remains unclear. V was cut by 2 bases and J by 3 bases, with 9 bases left in between. The CDR3 is 13 amino acids. CDR1 SGHTS and CDR2 YDEGEE come from the germline V gene. CDR3: CASSFKQSYEQYF. The CDR3 coding sequence is TGTGCCAGCAGCTTCAAACAGAGCTACGAGCAGTACTTC. Filled out from reference TRBV5-8 and TRBJ2-7, the complete variable domain reads EAGVTQSPTHLIKTRGQQATLRCSPISGHTSVYWYQQALGLGLQFLLWYDEGEERNRGNFPPRFSGRQFPNYSSELNVNALELEDSALYLCASSFKQSYEQYFGPGTRLTVT.

The sample holds many counts of this clonotype. The J gene is TRBJ2-5, the V gene TRBV9; D remains ambiguous. The V gene lost 0 bases and the J gene lost 2 bases, with 5 bases spanning the gap. The CDR3 extends over 13 amino acids. Germline V gives CDR1 SGDLS, CDR2 YYNGEE. CDR3 region: CASSVGFQETQYF. DNA of the CDR3: TGTGCCAGCAGCGTAGGCTTTCAAGAGACCCAGTACTTC.

This chain connects TRBV10-3 to TRBJ2-7, with TRBD1 identical over 7 bases. Per the germline V gene, CDR1 is ENHRY and CDR2 is SYGVKD. This CDR3 region has 16 residues. J gave up 3 bases and V 2 bases, and 10 bases lay outside the gene matches. This chain's CDR3 is CAISEAMTGQRYEQYF. The CDR3, as DNA: TGTGCCATCAGTGAGGCAATGACAGGGCAGCGCTACGAGCAGTACTTC.

The rearrangement joins TRBV29-1 to TRBJ2-1; 9 bases align to TRBD2. The CDR3 runs to 15 residues. The V and J ends lost 0 bases and 8 bases, in that order; junction bases with no gene match: 8. Germline V gene data show CDR1 as SQVTM and CDR2 as ANQGSEA. As DNA, the CDR3 is TGCAGCGTTGAAGATCTTGCGGGGGGGCCGCATGAGCAGTTCTTC. Residues: CSVEDLAGGPHEQFF.

The count of this clonotype is one. The chain links TRBV10-1 to TRBJ1-1; no firm D call. This CDR3 comprises 15 residues. The germline V gene has CDR1 WNHNN and CDR2 SYGVQD (reference sequence). V lost 0 bases and J lost 5, with 13 bases in between. The DNA for the CDR3 is TGCGCCAGCAGTGAGTCGGGAGGAGGGCAGACTGAAGCTTTCTTT. Amino acid sequence: CASSESGGGQTEAFF.

This sequence joins TRBV20-1 and TRBJ2-1, with 12 bases fitting TRBD2. V gave up 1 base and J gave up 9 bases; unmatched junction bases: 10. This CDR3 has 16 amino acids. Germline V gives CDR1 DFQATT, CDR2 SNEGSKA (reference sequence). The CDR3 here is CSARGLGTSGPGEQFF. CDR3 in DNA: TGCAGTGCTAGAGGACTTGGGACTAGCGGGCCCGGTGAGCAGTTCTTC.

This clonotype was recorded a few times. This rearrangement joins TRBV9 to TRBJ1-1; the D is unclear. The germline gives CDR1 SGDLS, CDR2 YYNGEE. The CDR3 extends over 10 amino acids. Between the trimmed V and J ends, which lost 7 bases and 11 bases, there was a span of 12 bases. This CDR3 reads CASGPGRAFF. The CDR3, as DNA: TGTGCCAGCGGTCCCGGTCGGGCTTTCTTT.

There are many counts of this clonotype. For the CDR3, the DNA is TGCAGCGCTGGAGGGTATGAGCAGTTCTTC. This codes for CSAGGYEQFF. The V gene is TRBV29-1, the J gene TRBJ2-5; a possible D gene is TRBD2 (6 bases). With the DNA end fitting TRBJ2-1 better, the J assignment may be wrong. Germline CDR1 and CDR2: SQVTM and ANQGSEA. The CDR3 covers 10 residues.

This clonotype has only a few counts. The chain combines TRBV12-3 or TRBV12-4 with TRBJ1-6; the match to TRBD1 covers 7 bases. CDR3 size: 18 residues. Trimming at V came to 3 bases and at J to 0 bases, leaving 8 bases not matched to a gene. The CDR3 reads CASSFKAGGGSYNSPLHF. CDR3 sequence (DNA): TGTGCCAGCAGTTTCAAGGCAGGGGGTGGCTCCTATAATTCACCCCTCCACTTT.

This clonotype was counted a few times. The chain couples TRBV9 to TRBJ2-1; TRBD2 matches at 13 bases. After removal of 4 bases from V and 8 bases from J, the junction contained 6 bases not matched to a gene. Germline V lookup: CDR1 SGDLS, CDR2 YYNGEE. The CDR3 loop spans 15 amino acids. The CDR3 spells CASSLGLAGMDEQFF. Written as DNA, the CDR3 is TGTGCCAGCAGCTTGGGACTAGCGGGGATGGATGAGCAGTTCTTC.

This chain joins TRBV11-2 and TRBJ2-5; a possible D gene is TRBD1 (6 bases). From germline, CDR1 is SGHAT and CDR2 FQNNGV. Trimming removed 1 base from V and 0 bases from J, with 12 bases in between. CDR3 length: 16 residues. CDR3 protein: CASSLGGLSHQETQYF. As DNA, the CDR3 is TGTGCCAGCAGCTTAGGGGGGCTTTCCCACCAAGAGACCCAGTACTTC. Together with reference TRBV11-2 and TRBJ2-5, the CDR3 gives the full variable domain: EAGVAQSPRYKIIEKRQSVAFWCNPISGHATLYWYQQILGQGPKLLIQFQNNGVVDDSQLPKDRFSAERLKGVDSTLKIQPAKLEDSAVYLCASSLGGLSHQETQYFGPGTRLLVL.

This clonotype was found once. The chain links TRBV29-1 to TRBJ2-3; D is perhaps TRBD1 (5 bases). The tail of the sequence fits TRBJ1-5 better, so the J call may be wrong. This CDR3 is 15 amino acids long. Germline-derived CDR1 and CDR2 are SQVTM and ANQGSEA. The CDR3 coding sequence is TGCAGCGTCAATAGACGGGGCCGGGGAGGAGATACGCAGCATTTT. It translates to CSVNRRGRGGDTQHF.

The rearrangement joins TRBV28 to TRBJ2-5; weak D call: TRBD2 (6 bases). Deletions cut 2 bases from V and 1 base from J, with 14 bases between. Germline V gene data show CDR1 as MDHEN and CDR2 as SYDVKM. The CDR3 has 16 residues. CDR3 residues: CASSLGGLGFQETQYF. DNA for the CDR3: TGTGCCAGCAGTTTAGGAGGGCTGGGATTCCAAGAGACCCAGTACTTC.

The V gene is TRBV6-5, the J gene TRBJ1-2; TRBD1 matches 9 bases. Germline-derived CDR1 and CDR2 are MNHEY and SVGAGI. J gave up 7 bases and V 6 bases, and 9 bases lay outside the gene matches. The CDR3 extends over 14 amino acids. CDR3 coding DNA: TGTGCCAGCAGCCCACAGGGGGCTAGGGTTGGCTACACCTTC. It is translated as CASSPQGARVGYTF.

This clonotype has more than one count but fewer than ten. This chain joins TRBV12-3 or TRBV12-4 and TRBJ2-1, with no clear D. The CDR3 length is 14 residues. V dropped 3 bases and J dropped 5 bases, with 11 bases sitting between them. In DNA, the CDR3 is TGTGCCAGCAGTTTTGTGGGGATGGACAATGAGCAGTTCTTC. Its translation is CASSFVGMDNEQFF.

This clonotype occurred a few times. The CDR3 DNA reads TGTGCCAGCAGCTTAGAGCGAGCAGGCGAGACCCAGTACTTC. Translating it yields CASSLERAGETQYF. This chain links TRBV7-2 with TRBJ2-5; D is unresolved. Deletions cut 1 base from V and 5 bases from J, with 11 bases between. The length of the CDR3 is 14 residues. CDR1 is SGHTA and CDR2 is FQGNSA in the germline V gene.

Points on this clonotype: The conserved phenylalanine or tryptophan normally closing the CDR3 is absent here, so this likely arose from a read error. The chain carries TRBV7-6 and TRBJ2-1, with TRBD2 identical over 9 bases. V lost 2 bases to trimming and J lost 3 bases; unmatched junction nucleotides: 2. CDR1 and CDR2 from the germline V gene are SGHVS and FNYEAQ. The CDR3 loop spans 15 amino acids. In DNA form, the CDR3 reads TGTGCCAGCAGCTTACGACTAGCGGACTACAATGAGCAGTTCCTC. This sequence encodes CASSLRLADYNEQFL.

The sample holds a few counts of this clonotype. Sequence at one end of the junction differs from germline and may be a read error. The chain uses TRBV28 and TRBJ2-6, with D maybe TRBD1 (5 bases). CDR3 length: 15 residues. CDR1 is MDHEN, CDR2 SYDVKM, per germline. CDR3: CASSSRHSGANALTF. The CDR3 nucleotides are TGTGCCAGCAGTTCCCGGCACTCTGGGGCCAACGCCCTGACTTTC. Supplemented by reference TRBV28 and TRBJ2-6, the full variable domain reads DVKVTQSSRYLVKRTGEKVFLECVQDMDHENMFWYRQDPGLGLRLIYFSYDVKMKEKGDIPEGYSVSREKKERFSLILESASTNQTSMYLCASSSRHSGANALTFGAGSRLTVL.

This chain connects TRBV27 to TRBJ1-1, with D perhaps matching TRBD1 (5 bases). Per germline, CDR1 MNHEY and CDR2 SMNVEV (reference sequence). V was clipped by 2 bases and J by 1 base, with 11 bases between them. The CDR3 is 15 residues long. Here the CDR3 reads CASSLGANQNTEAFF. DNA for the CDR3: TGTGCCAGCAGTTTAGGGGCAAACCAGAACACTGAAGCTTTCTTT.